One TCR beta chain is described in this entry. No antigen is known for it. The CDR3 is 15 amino acids. V gave up 5 bases and J gave up 0 bases; unmatched junction bases: 6. CDR1 and CDR2 from the germline V gene are SGHRS and YFSETQ. The data derive from a study of post-analysis software for immune sequencing data. Across the study: The study covered relapsing-remitting, secondary progressive and progressive-relapsing courses of multiple sclerosis. Regarding the study as a whole: Compared with controls, patients had more of about five TRBV segments, including TRBV5-6, TRBV5-1 and TRBV20-1. Strong co-clustering by F measure was evident for samples that had been prepared in the same batch. Controls significantly exceeded multiple sclerosis patients in normalized Chao1 diversity.

TCR beta libraries were prepared from cDNA with unique molecular identifiers. Researchers reported 400,000 to 550,000 cDNA molecules coming from about 0.98 to 11 million T cells. TCRdb processed the PCR reads anew with MiXCR; each CDR3 protein has one entry. The sample includes 380,000 or so distinct CDR3 sequences, 30% to 45% of them seen just once. Sequencing was done on a sample of blood. The TCR comes from a girl aged 5 to 17 with multiple sclerosis. This sequence joins TRBV5-1 and TRBJ2-3, with 7 bases lining up with TRBD2. CDR3 sequence: CASRGSGQSTDTQYF. The CDR3 DNA is TGCGCCAGCAGAGGTAGCGGGCAGAGCACAGATACGCAGTATTTT. Filled out from reference TRBV5-1 and TRBJ2-3, the complete variable domain reads KAGVTQTPRYLIKTRGQQVTLSCSPISGHRSVSWYQQTPGQGLQFLFEYFSETQRNKGNFPGRFSGRQFSNSRSEMNVSTLELGDSALYLCASRGSGQSTDTQYFGPGTRLTVL.